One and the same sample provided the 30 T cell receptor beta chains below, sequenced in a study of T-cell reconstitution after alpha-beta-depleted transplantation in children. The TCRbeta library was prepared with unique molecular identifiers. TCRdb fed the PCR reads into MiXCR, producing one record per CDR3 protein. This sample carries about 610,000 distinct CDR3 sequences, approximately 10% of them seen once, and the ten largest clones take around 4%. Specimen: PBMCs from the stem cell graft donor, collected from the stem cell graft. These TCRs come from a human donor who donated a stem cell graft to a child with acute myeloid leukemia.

The CDR3 loop is CSVTAAREQYF. The CDR3 DNA is TGCAGCGTTACCGCAGCCAGGGAGCAGTACTTC. V and J are TRBV29-1 and TRBJ2-7; unclear D gene. Germline V gives CDR1 SQVTM, CDR2 ANQGSEA. V lost 5 bases and J lost 7, with 12 bases in between. The CDR3 length is 11 residues.

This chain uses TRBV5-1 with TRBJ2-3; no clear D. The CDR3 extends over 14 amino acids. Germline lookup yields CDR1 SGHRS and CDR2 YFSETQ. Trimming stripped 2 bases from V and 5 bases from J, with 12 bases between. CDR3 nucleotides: TGCGCCAGCAGCTTAGGATCATCGGGAGATACGCAGTATTTT. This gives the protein CASSLGSSGDTQYF.

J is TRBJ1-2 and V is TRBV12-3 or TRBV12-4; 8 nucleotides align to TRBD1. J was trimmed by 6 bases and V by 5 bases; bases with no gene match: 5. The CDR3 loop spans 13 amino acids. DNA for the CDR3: TGTGCCAGCAGTGGACAGGGTGGGAATGGCTACACCTTC. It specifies CASSGQGGNGYTF.

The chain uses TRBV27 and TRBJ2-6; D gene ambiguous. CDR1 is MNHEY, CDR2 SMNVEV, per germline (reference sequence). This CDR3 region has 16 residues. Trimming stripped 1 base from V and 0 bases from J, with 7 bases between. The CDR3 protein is CASSLFRPSGANVLTF. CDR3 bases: TGTGCCAGCAGTTTATTCAGACCCTCTGGGGCCAACGTCCTGACTTTC.

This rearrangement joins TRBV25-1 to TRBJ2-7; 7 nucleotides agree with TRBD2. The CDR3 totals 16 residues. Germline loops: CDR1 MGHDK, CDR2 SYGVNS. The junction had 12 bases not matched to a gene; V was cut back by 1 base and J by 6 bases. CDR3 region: CASSECVGGPSCEQYF. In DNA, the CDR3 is TGTGCCAGCAGTGAATGTGTGGGAGGGCCAAGTTGCGAGCAGTACTTC.

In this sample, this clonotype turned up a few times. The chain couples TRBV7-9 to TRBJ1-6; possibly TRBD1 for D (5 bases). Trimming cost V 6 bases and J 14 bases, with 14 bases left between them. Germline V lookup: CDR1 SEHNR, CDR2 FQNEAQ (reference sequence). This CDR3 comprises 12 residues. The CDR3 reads CASRSGGLTLHF. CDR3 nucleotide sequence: TGTGCCAGCAGATCCGGGGGACTAACCCTCCACTTT.

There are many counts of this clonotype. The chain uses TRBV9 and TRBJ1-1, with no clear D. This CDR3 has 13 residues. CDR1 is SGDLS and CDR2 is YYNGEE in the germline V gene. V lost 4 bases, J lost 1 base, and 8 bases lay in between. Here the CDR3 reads CASSQQQNTEAFF. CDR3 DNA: TGTGCCAGCAGCCAACAACAGAACACTGAAGCTTTCTTT.

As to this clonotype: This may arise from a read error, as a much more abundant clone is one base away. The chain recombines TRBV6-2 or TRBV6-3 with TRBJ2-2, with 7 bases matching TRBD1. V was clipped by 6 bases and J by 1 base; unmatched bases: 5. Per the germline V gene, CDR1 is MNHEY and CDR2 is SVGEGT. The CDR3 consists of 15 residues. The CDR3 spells CASSSGTENTGELFF. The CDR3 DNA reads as TGTGCCAGCAGCTCCGGGACAGAGAACACCGGGGAGCTGTTTTTT.

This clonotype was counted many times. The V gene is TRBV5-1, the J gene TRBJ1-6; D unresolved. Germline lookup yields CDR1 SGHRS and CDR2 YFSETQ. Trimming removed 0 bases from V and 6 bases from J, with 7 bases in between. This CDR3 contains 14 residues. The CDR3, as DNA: TGCGCCAGCAGCTTGGACACGAGTAATTCACCCCTCCACTTT. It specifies CASSLDTSNSPLHF.

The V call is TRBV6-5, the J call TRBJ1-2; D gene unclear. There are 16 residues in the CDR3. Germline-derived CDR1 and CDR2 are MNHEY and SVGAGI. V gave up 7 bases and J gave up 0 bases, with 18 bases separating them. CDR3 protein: CASTDTNKQANYGYTF. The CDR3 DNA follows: TGTGCCAGCACGGATACTAACAAACAAGCTAACTATGGCTACACCTTC.

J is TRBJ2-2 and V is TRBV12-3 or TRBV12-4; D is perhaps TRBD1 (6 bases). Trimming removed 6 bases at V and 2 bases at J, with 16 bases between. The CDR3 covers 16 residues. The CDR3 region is CASRDDRPDNTGELFF. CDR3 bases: TGTGCCAGCAGAGACGACAGGCCAGATAACACCGGGGAGCTGTTTTTT.

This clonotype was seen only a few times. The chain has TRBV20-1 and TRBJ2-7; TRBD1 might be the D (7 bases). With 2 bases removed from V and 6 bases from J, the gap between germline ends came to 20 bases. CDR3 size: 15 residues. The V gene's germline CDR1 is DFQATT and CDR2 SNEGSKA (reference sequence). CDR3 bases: TGCAGTGCTAGACGGACAGGAGGGACAAGTGGCGAGCAGTACTTC. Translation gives CSARRTGGTSGEQYF.

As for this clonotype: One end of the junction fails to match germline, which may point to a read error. CDR3 sequence (DNA): TGTGCCGGCAGCGGAACCCGGGGTAACACTGAAGCTTTCTTT. Its protein product is CAGSGTRGNTEAFF. This chain uses TRBV9 with TRBJ1-1; D is unresolved. There are 14 residues in the CDR3. Germline CDR1 reads SGDLS; CDR2 reads YYNGEE.

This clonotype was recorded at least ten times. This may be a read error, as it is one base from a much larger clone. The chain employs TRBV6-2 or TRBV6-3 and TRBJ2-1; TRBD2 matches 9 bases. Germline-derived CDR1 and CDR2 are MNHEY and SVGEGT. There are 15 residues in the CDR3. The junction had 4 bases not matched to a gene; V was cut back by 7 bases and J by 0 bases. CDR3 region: CASTLSGSSYNEQFF. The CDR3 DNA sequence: TGTGCCAGCACCCTTAGCGGGAGCTCCTACAATGAGCAGTTCTTC.

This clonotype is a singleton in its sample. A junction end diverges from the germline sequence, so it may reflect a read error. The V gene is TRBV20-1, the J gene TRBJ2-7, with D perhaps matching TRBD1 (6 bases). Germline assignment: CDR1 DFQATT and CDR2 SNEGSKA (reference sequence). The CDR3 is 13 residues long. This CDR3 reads CSAPRTASNEQYF. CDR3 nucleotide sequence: TGCAGTGCTCCCCGGACAGCCTCCAACGAGCAGTACTTC.

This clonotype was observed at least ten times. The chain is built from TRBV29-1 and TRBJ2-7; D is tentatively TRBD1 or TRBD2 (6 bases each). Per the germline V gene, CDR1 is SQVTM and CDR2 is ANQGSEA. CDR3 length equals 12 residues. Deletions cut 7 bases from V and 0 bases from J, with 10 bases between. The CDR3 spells CSGGDTSYEQYF. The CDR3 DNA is TGCAGCGGGGGGGACACCTCCTACGAGCAGTACTTC.

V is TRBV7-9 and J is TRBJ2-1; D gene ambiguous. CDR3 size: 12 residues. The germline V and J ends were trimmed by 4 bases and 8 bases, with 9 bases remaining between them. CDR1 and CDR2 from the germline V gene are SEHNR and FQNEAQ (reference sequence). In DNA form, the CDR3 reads TGTGCCAGCAGCTCCTCGTTTTATGAGCAGTTCTTC. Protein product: CASSSSFYEQFF.

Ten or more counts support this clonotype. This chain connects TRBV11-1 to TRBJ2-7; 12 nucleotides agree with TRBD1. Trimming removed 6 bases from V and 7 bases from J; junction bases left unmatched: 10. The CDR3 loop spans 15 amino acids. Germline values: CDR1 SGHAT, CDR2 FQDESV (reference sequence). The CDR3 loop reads CASSRQGQGAGEQYF. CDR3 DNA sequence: TGTGCCAGCAGTCGTCAGGGACAGGGGGCGGGAGAGCAGTACTTC.

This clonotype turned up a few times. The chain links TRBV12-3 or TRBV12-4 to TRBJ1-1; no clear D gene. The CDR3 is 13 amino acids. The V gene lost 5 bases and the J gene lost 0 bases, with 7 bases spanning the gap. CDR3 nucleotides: TGTGCCAGCAGTCCTAAGTTGAACACTGAAGCTTTCTTT. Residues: CASSPKLNTEAFF.

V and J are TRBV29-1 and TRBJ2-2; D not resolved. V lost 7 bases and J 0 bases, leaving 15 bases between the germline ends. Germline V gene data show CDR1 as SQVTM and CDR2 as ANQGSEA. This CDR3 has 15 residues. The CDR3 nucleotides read TGCAGCGGAACTATCGGGTCCTCGAACACCGGGGAGCTGTTTTTT. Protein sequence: CSGTIGSSNTGELFF.

The CDR3 nucleotides are TGTGCCAGCAGTTTGGTTGCCGGGGGACGTCCCGAGCAGTACTTC. Protein: CASSLVAGGRPEQYF. The chain carries TRBV27 and TRBJ2-7, with a weak D call TRBD2 (6 bases). Between the trimmed V and J ends, which lost 3 bases and 6 bases, there was a span of 18 bases. This CDR3 is built from 15 residues. Germline lookup yields CDR1 MNHEY and CDR2 SMNVEV (reference sequence).

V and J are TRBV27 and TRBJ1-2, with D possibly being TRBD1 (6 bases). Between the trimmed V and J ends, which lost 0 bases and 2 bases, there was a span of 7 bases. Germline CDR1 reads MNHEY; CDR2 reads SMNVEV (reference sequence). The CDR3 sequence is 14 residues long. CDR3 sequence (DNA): TGTGCCAGCAGTTTATCTCAGGGGAACTATGGCTACACCTTC. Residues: CASSLSQGNYGYTF.

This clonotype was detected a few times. CDR3 DNA: TGCGCCAGCAGCTTGGTTGCAGCGGGAGGTTACAATGAGCAGTTCTTC. Translated, it gives CASSLVAAGGYNEQFF. The chain employs TRBV5-1 and TRBJ2-1, with TRBD2 identical over 9 bases. Germline loops: CDR1 SGHRS, CDR2 YFSETQ. V shed 0 bases and J 4 bases; nucleotides not matched to a gene: 5. The CDR3 extends over 16 amino acids.

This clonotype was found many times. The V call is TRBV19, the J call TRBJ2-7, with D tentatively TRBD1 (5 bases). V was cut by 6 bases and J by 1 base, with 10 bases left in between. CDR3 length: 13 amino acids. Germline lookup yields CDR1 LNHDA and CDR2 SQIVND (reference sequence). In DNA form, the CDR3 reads TGTGCCAGTAGCATTCAGGGTTCCTACGAGCAGTACTTC. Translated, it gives CASSIQGSYEQYF.

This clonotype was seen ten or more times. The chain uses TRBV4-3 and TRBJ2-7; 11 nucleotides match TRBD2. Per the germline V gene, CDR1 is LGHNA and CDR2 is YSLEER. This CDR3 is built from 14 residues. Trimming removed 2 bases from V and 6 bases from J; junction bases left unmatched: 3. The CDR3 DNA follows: TGCGCCAGCAGCCAAACTAGCGGGAGAATCGAGCAGTACTTC. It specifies CASSQTSGRIEQYF.

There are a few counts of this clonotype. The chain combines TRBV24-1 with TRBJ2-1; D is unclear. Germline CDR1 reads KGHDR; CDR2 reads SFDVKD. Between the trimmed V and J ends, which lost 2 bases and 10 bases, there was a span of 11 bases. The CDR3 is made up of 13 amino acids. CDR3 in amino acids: CATSDSPTMEQFF. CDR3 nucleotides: TGTGCCACCAGTGATTCCCCTACTATGGAGCAGTTCTTC.

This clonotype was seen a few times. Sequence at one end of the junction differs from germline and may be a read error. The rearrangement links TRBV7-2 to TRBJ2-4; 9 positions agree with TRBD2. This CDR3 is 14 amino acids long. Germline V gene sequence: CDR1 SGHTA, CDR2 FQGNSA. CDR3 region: CASSMGLAQNIQYF. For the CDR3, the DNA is TGTGCCAGCAGCATGGGACTAGCCCAAAACATTCAGTACTTC.

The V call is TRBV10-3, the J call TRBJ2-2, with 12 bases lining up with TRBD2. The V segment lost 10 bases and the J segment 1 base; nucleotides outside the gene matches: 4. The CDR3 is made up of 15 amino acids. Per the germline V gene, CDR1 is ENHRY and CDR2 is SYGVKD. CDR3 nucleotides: TGTGCCACCCGGACTAGCGGGGTGAACACCGGGGAGCTGTTTTTT. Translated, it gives CATRTSGVNTGELFF.

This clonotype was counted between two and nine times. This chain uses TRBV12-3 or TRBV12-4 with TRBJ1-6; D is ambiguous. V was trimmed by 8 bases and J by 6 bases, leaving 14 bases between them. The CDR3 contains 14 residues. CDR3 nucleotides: TGTGCCAGCTCACCGGGCCAGAGTAATTCACCCCTCCACTTT. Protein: CASSPGQSNSPLHF.

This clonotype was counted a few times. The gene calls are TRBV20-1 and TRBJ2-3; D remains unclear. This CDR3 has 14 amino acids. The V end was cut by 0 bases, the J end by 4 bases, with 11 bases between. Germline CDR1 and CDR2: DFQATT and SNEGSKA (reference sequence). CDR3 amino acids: CSARDPRGSDTQYF. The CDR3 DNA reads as TGCAGTGCTAGAGACCCCCGTGGGTCAGATACGCAGTATTTT.